What follows describes a single TCR beta chain. This specimen belongs to a study of CD4 and CD8 cells across lung adenocarcinoma regions. TCRdb passed the PCR reads through MiXCR, listing each CDR3 protein once. The sample lists some 20,000 distinct CDR3 sequences; about 46% were seen once. Samples came from patients with localized non-small cell lung adenocarcinoma. The CDR3 consists of 16 residues. Germline lookup yields CDR1 MGHRA and CDR2 YSYEKL. The chain uses TRBV4-1 and TRBJ2-5; TRBD1 aligns across 10 bases. The J call may be in error: the DNA end matches TRBJ2-7 better. This TCR was recovered from a male donor with lung adenocarcinoma. The CD4 and CD8 labels of this study may be unreliable. The sample was CD4+ T cells from the margin of a lung tumor. CDR3 in DNA: TGCGCCAGCAGCCAGGCCGGGACAGGGGATGGGTACGAGCAGTACTTC. It yields the protein CASSQAGTGDGYEQYF.